The rows below give T cell receptor beta chains drawn from one sample of a study of early T cells in non-severe SARS-CoV-2 infection. A single record per CDR3 protein comes from TCRdb applying MiXCR to the 5' RACE reads. This sample has about 35,000 distinct CDR3 sequences; around 6.3% occur once, and the top ten carry about 5.5%. Sequencing used whole blood. The receptors here all came from an adult who was a healthcare worker with PCR-confirmed SARS-CoV-2 infection or an uninfected control (not recorded which). Both conserved end residues are part of each CDR3. A D gene is named only where the DNA matches it firmly. For some rows the clone size is stated as once, few or many, or as a class when expanded; others skip it.

size,J,D,V,DNA,CDR3
NA,TRBJ2-7,NA,TRBV7-6,TGTGCCAGCAGCGTGGTGGCGGGTAGGGAGCAGTACTTC,CASSVVAGREQYF
many,TRBJ2-7,NA,TRBV27,TGTGCCAGCAGCCTAGGAGGGGGAAGGGGCTACGAGCAGTACTTC,CASSLGGGRGYEQYF
many,TRBJ2-7,NA,TRBV27,TGTGCCAGCAGTTTATACGGTTACGAGCAGTACTTC,CASSLYGYEQYF
few,TRBJ2-4,NA,TRBV12-3/TRBV12-4,TGTGCCAGCAGTTTATGGGACGGACACCAGGGGGGGTTTCAGTACTTC,CASSLWDGHQGGFQYF
many,TRBJ2-2,TRBD2,TRBV7-6,TGTGCCAGCAGCTTGGGACTAGCGGGAGGGCGAGCCAACACCGGGGAGCTGTTTTTT,CASSLGLAGGRANTGELFF
medium-sized,TRBJ1-4,NA,TRBV28,TGTGCCAGCCTATCCGGCGGGGGTGAAAAACTGTTTTTT,CASLSGGGEKLFF
many,TRBJ2-1,TRBD2,TRBV5-4,TGTGCCAGCAGCTTGGCTTTGGTGGCTAGCGGCTACAATGAGCAGTTCTTC,CASSLALVASGYNEQFF
many,TRBJ2-2,NA,TRBV4-2,TGTGCCAGCAGCCAAGCTAGCCGCACCGGGGAGCTGTTTTTT,CASSQASRTGELFF
few,TRBJ2-7,NA,TRBV11-2,TGTGCCAGCAGCCCAACAGGGAGTCGGTACGAGCAGTACTTC,CASSPTGSRYEQYF
NA,TRBJ2-2,NA,TRBV9,TGTGCCAGCAGCGAACCACTAGCCCCCGGGGAGCTGTTTTTT,CASSEPLAPGELFF
many,TRBJ2-1,TRBD2,TRBV5-6,TGTGCCAGCAGCTTGGCGGGGACTAGCGGGACGGTTGAGCAGTTCTTC,CASSLAGTSGTVEQFF
few,TRBJ2-1,TRBD1,TRBV11-2,TGTGCCAGCAGCAGCACAGGGGGCAATGAGCAGTTCTTC,CASSSTGGNEQFF
many,TRBJ1-1,NA,TRBV20-1,TGCAGTGCTAGAGATAGGAGAGGAGGCACTGAAGCTTTCTTT,CSARDRRGGTEAFF
NA,TRBJ2-3,TRBD2,TRBV10-2,TGCGCCAGCAGTGGGAATAGCGGGAGAGTCGCAGATACGCAGTATTTT,CASSGNSGRVADTQYF
many,TRBJ1-5,NA,TRBV2,TGTGCCAGCAGTTCACAGGGAGAGGATCAGCCCCAGCATTTT,CASSSQGEDQPQHF
medium-sized,TRBJ2-7,NA,TRBV7-9,TGTGCCAGCAGCTTAGGCGGGCCGGGGTACGAGCAGTACTTC,CASSLGGPGYEQYF
many,TRBJ2-1,TRBD2,TRBV20-1,TGCAGTGCTAATCCTAGCGGGAGATTCAATGAGCAGTTCTTC,CSANPSGRFNEQFF
few,TRBJ1-5,TRBD1,TRBV20-1,TGCAGTGCGGCCGGGACAGACAATCAGCCCCAGCATTTT,CSAAGTDNQPQHF
many,TRBJ1-2,TRBD1,TRBV29-1,TGCAGCGTCGACGCCGGGACAGGAGACTACTATGGCTACACCTTC,CSVDAGTGDYYGYTF
few,TRBJ2-1,NA,TRBV6-1,TGTGCCAGCAGTGACGTCGGGCTATCCTACAATGAGCAGTTCTTC,CASSDVGLSYNEQFF
many,TRBJ1-1,NA,TRBV9,TGTGCCAGCGCCCCCCGGGCGACCCCCACTGAAGCTTTCTTT,CASAPRATPTEAFF
many,TRBJ1-3,NA,TRBV9,TGTGCCAGCAGCGTAGCGGAATCTGGAAACACCATATATTTT,CASSVAESGNTIYF
few,TRBJ2-7,NA,TRBV28,TGTGCCAGCAGTTTCCAAACCAGGAGGCTTTCCTACGAGCAGTACTTC,CASSFQTRRLSYEQYF
many,TRBJ2-3,NA,TRBV12-3/TRBV12-4,TGTGCCAGCAGCCCTTCGGGGGGCTGGACAGATACGCAGTATTTT,CASSPSGGWTDTQYF
many,TRBJ2-1,NA,TRBV21-1,TGTGCCAGCAGCAAAGGAGTGAGGCTAAGCGGGAGATTAAATGAGCAGTTCTTC,CASSKGVRLSGRLNEQFF
few,TRBJ2-3,NA,TRBV28,TGTGCCAGCAGTTTATGGGAAGGTAGTACAGATACGCAGTATTTT,CASSLWEGSTDTQYF
NA,TRBJ2-2,NA,TRBV19,TGTGCCAGTAGTATGGGGGAGAACACCGGGGAGCTGTTTTTT,CASSMGENTGELFF
NA,TRBJ1-1,NA,TRBV7-9,TGTGCCAGCAGCTTTCAGGGCCCAAACACTGAAGCTTTCTTT,CASSFQGPNTEAFF
few,TRBJ2-1,NA,TRBV2,TGTGCCAGCAGAGTCAGGGGAAAATTAAACCACAATGAGCAGTTCTTC,CASRVRGKLNHNEQFF
NA,TRBJ2-1,TRBD2,TRBV24-1,TGTGCCACCAGTGATACGGCGGGAGGGTCCTACAATGAGCAGTTCTTC,CATSDTAGGSYNEQFF
many,TRBJ2-2,TRBD1,TRBV9,TGTGCCAGCAGCGTAACAGGGGACACCGGGGAGCTGTTTTTT,CASSVTGDTGELFF
few,TRBJ2-1,NA,TRBV11-2,TGTGCCAGCAGCCGCGGGACTGGACGAGACAATGAGCAGTTCTTC,CASSRGTGRDNEQFF
NA,TRBJ1-1,NA,TRBV5-1,TGCGCCAGCTCCGCCTCCGGGGATACCACTGAAGCTTTCTTT,CASSASGDTTEAFF
few,TRBJ2-1,TRBD2,TRBV12-3/TRBV12-4,TGTGCCAGCAGTTTCGGGCTAGCGGGAGGCGGGCAGTTCTTC,CASSFGLAGGGQFF
many,TRBJ2-7,TRBD2,TRBV28,TGTGCCAGCAGTCTGGGGGGACTAGTAGTCGGCGAGCAGTACTTC,CASSLGGLVVGEQYF
NA,TRBJ2-7,NA,TRBV11-2,TGTGCCAGCAGCTTAGAACCCGGGGGACTCAGCGAGCAGTACTTC,CASSLEPGGLSEQYF
few,TRBJ2-7,NA,TRBV9,TGTGCCAGCAGCGTAGGTAATAGCTCCTACGAGCAGTACTTC,CASSVGNSSYEQYF
many,TRBJ1-4,TRBD1,TRBV20-1,TGCAGTGCTAGTGACAGGGGGTTATCGAAACTGTTTTTT,CSASDRGLSKLFF